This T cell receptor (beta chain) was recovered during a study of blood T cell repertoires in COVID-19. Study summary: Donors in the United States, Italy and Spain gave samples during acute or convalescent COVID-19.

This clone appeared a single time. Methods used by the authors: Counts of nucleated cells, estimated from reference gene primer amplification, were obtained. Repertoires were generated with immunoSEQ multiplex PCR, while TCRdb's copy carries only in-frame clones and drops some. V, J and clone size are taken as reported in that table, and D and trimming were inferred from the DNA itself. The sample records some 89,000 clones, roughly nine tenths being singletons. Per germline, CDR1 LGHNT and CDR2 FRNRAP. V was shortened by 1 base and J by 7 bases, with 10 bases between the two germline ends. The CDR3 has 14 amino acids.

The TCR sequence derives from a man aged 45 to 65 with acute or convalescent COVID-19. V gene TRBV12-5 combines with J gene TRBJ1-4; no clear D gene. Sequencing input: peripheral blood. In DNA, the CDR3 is TGTGCTAGTGGTTTGGACCTAAACGGTGAAAAACTGTTTTTT. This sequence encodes CASGLDLNGEKLFF.